This T cell receptor (beta chain) appears in the sequencing data of a study of blood T cell repertoires in COVID-19. The overall study: The origin of the acute and convalescent COVID-19 samples was the United States, Italy and Spain.

CDR1 is LGHDT and CDR2 is YNNKEL in the germline V gene (reference sequence). The CDR3 runs to 15 residues. V trimming: 4 bases; J trimming: 10 bases; junction bases outside the gene matches: 13. Here immunoSEQ multiplex PCR was the method, and the copy in TCRdb shows in-frame clones only, minus some. The sample contains roughly 100,000 clones, about 86% of which appear only once. The clonotype comes from a man in his sixties with acute or convalescent COVID-19. This rearrangement joins TRBV3-1 (or the pseudogene TRBV3-2) to TRBJ2-1; 7 bases agree with TRBD1. Sequencing was performed on peripheral blood. The CDR3 coding sequence is TGTGCCAGCAGCCTATCGGACAGGCTAAACGGCGAGCAGTTCTTC. This encodes CASSLSDRLNGEQFF.